This T cell receptor beta chain is from a study of blood T cell repertoires in COVID-19. Study at large: T cells, B-cell-depleted T cells, or PBMCs supplied cDNA or gDNA.

Study processing details: Reference gene primer amplification yielded estimated nucleated cell counts. Here immunoSEQ multiplex PCR was the method, and the copy in TCRdb shows in-frame clones only, minus some. The V and J calls and the clone size are those of that table, but D and trimming were determined from the DNA. The table includes 150,000 to 200,000 clones, roughly nine tenths detected once. CDR1 is KGHSH and CDR2 is LQKENI in the germline V gene. The CDR3 is 16 residues long. V was pared by 3 bases and J by 0 bases, with 3 bases of the junction left unmatched. This chain links TRBV18 with TRBJ1-3; 9 nucleotides align to TRBD1. Sequenced input: peripheral blood. The sequence came from a man aged 65 to 85 with active or convalescent COVID-19. The CDR3 spells CASSPPTGGSGNTIYF. Written as DNA, the CDR3 is TGTGCCAGCTCACCTCCGACAGGGGGCTCTGGAAACACCATATATTTT.